This T cell receptor (beta chain) emerged from a study of blood T cell repertoires in COVID-19 (dated by TCRdb to 2018 to 2020). Regarding the research as a whole: The collaborator samples originated in the United States, Italy and Spain and spanned the acute and convalescent phases of COVID-19. The material from the prospective study consisted of cDNA or gDNA derived from T cells, B-cell-depleted T cells, or PBMCs. The dataset comprised deeply sampled blood TCRbeta repertoires from subjects exposed to, actively infected with, or recovered from COVID-19. The repertoires were released in a freely available public database meant as a resource for research on the immune response to SARS-CoV-2. The samples were drawn from the first 160 participants of the ongoing ImmuneRACE study and from some 1,300 subjects provided by 6 global collaborators. Nearly every sample came with metadata listing a de-identified subject ID, COVID-19 status, age in years and sex. Where HLA class I and class II types were available, the types were taken from metadata supplied by the sample provider, not from assay-based typing.

In its sample, this clone was seen once. No antigen is known for it. No much larger clone is present one base from it, and per-base qualities are unavailable. CDR3 length: 13 amino acids, cysteine to phenylalanine. CDR3 DNA is the only sequence kept; it has 39 bases, read in frame from the first base. V has 4 bases trimmed and J has 5 bases trimmed; junction bases matching no gene number 2. General conclusions and limits of the study: The quantity of clinical and demographic metadata differed by source and by participant and was supplied without curation.

The immunoSEQ Assay, a bias-controlled multiplex PCR, was used to amplify TCRbeta CDR3 regions from genomic DNA. The authors' pipeline ran thus. Nucleated cell counts per sample were estimated from amplification of reference gene primers within the assay. To quantify the absolute abundance of each unique TCRbeta CDR3 rearrangement, sequence reads were collapsed and filtered. For each sample, productive Simpson clonality was calculated as the square root of Simpson's diversity index over productive rearrangements. TCRdb holds this immuneACCESS table with in-frame rearrangements only. Some clones are missing; in checked studies, unresolved V genes explain under half, and the rest has no known cause. V, J and clone size were drawn from that table, and D and trimming were deduced from the DNA. The sample records under 150,000 clones, roughly 90% of which are singletons. 10% of the sample lies in the top ten.

Each collaborating institution followed its own protocols to collect whole blood in K2EDTA tubes. Collaborator samples were shipped for TCRbeta analysis as frozen whole blood, isolated PBMCs, or DNA extracted from either sample type. This clonotype originated in a man aged 45-65 years with active or convalescent COVID-19. The sequenced material came from peripheral blood. The V and J segments used are TRBV12-3 or TRBV12-4 and TRBJ2-1; 7 bases in the middle match TRBD2. The CDR3 region has the sequence CASSWTRDNEQFF. At the DNA level, the sequence is TGTGCCAGCAGTTGGACTAGGGACAATGAGCAGTTCTTC.